The 20 T cell receptor beta chains given below trace back to one sample, sequenced in a study of blood T cell repertoires in COVID-19. Assay used: immunoSEQ multiplex PCR; TCRdb lists only in-frame clones, some missing. This repertoire shows about 390,000 clones, more than 70% found once; its top ten account for about 2.3%. The sample was peripheral blood. Source of these receptors: an older woman with COVID-19, enrolled during active disease.

For the CDR3, the DNA is TGTGCCAGCAGCCTAAACAGGGGCCTTAACGAGCAGTACTTC. It specifies CASSLNRGLNEQYF. The chain recombines TRBV3-1 (or the pseudogene TRBV3-2) with TRBJ2-7; 7 bases align to TRBD1. The CDR3 is 14 amino acids. Germline V gives CDR1 LGHDT, CDR2 YNNKEL (reference sequence). V shed 4 bases, J shed 5 bases, and the junction held 8 bases outside the gene matches.

The chain recombines TRBV9 with TRBJ2-1, with TRBD2 as a possible D gene (10 bases). Trimming removed 4 bases from V and 7 bases from J, with 27 bases in between. CDR1 is SGDLS, CDR2 YYNGEE, per germline. The length of the CDR3 is 18 residues. The CDR3 DNA reads as TGTGCCAGCAGCTCTCGGGACAGGGCTAGTAGCGGGGGGAATGAGCAGTTCTTC. Protein: CASSSRDRASSGGNEQFF.

This chain uses TRBV18 with TRBJ1-2, with 8 positions matching TRBD1. The CDR3 totals 15 residues. V lost 3 bases to trimming and J lost 8 bases; unmatched junction nucleotides: 11. Germline CDR1 and CDR2: KGHSH and LQKENI. The CDR3, as DNA: TGTGCCAGCTCACCTGGACAGGGCGCTCTAGAGGGCTACACCTTC. Translating it yields CASSPGQGALEGYTF.

The chain joins TRBV25-1 to TRBJ1-2; tentatively, D is TRBD1 (6 bases). Per the germline V gene, CDR1 is MGHDK and CDR2 is SYGVNS. Trimming cost V 8 bases and J 1 base, with 8 bases left between them. The CDR3 is 12 amino acids. As DNA, the CDR3 is TGTGCCAGCGGGACATTTAACTATGGCTACACCTTC. This translates into CASGTFNYGYTF.

The genes are TRBV7-8 and TRBJ2-1, with D possibly matching TRBD1 (6 bases). Deletions cut 2 bases from V and 7 bases from J, with 9 bases between. This CDR3 spans 13 amino acids. Germline lookup yields CDR1 SGHVS and CDR2 FQNEAQ. The CDR3 loop is CASSLLRGNEQFF. The CDR3, as DNA: TGTGCCAGCAGCTTATTAAGGGGGAATGAGCAGTTCTTC.

CDR3 region: CASSASGRLQPQHF. CDR3 nucleotide sequence: TGTGCCAGCAGCGCGTCGGGGAGGCTTCAGCCCCAGCATTTT. The V and J genes are TRBV5-6 and TRBJ1-5; no reliable D call. The CDR3 consists of 14 residues. Trimming stripped 4 bases from V and 6 bases from J, with 14 bases between. CDR1 and CDR2 from the germline V gene are SGHDT and YYEEEE.

The CDR3, as DNA: TGTGCCAGCAGGAGGGAAGGTCAGCCCCAGCATTTT. Residues: CASRREGQPQHF. V is TRBV12-3 or TRBV12-4 and J is TRBJ1-5; D unclear. The V and J ends lost 6 bases and 6 bases respectively, with 9 bases between them. There are 12 residues in the CDR3.

As for this clone: This same CDR3 is encoded by further DNA sequences in the sample. The chain joins TRBV12-3 or TRBV12-4 to TRBJ2-1; weak D call: TRBD2 (5 bases). V lost 1 base and J lost 9, with 7 bases in between. The length of the CDR3 is 12 residues. CDR3: CASSLVAGEQFF. The CDR3 DNA follows: TGTGCCAGCAGTTTAGTGGCGGGTGAGCAGTTCTTC.

The chain links TRBV15 to TRBJ1-6; D possibly corresponds to TRBD1 (6 bases). The CDR3 extends over 15 amino acids. CDR1 and CDR2 from the germline V gene are LNHNV and YYDKDF (reference sequence). Deletions cut 0 bases from V and 10 bases from J, with 13 bases between. CDR3 sequence reads: CATSRDYQGQSPLHF. CDR3 bases: TGTGCCACCAGCAGAGATTACCAGGGGCAATCACCCCTCCACTTT.

This clone was counted a few times. The chain has TRBV5-1 and TRBJ1-2, with D possibly being TRBD1 (5 bases). CDR1 and CDR2 from the germline V gene are SGHRS and YFSETQ. The CDR3 has 14 amino acids. V lost 1 base and J lost 8, with 15 bases in between. The CDR3 nucleotides are TGCGCCAGCAGCTTGTCGATAGGGGCGGGAGGCTACACCTTC. This translates into CASSLSIGAGGYTF.

This chain uses TRBV9 with TRBJ2-5, with TRBD2 matching 9 bases. V lost 0 bases and J lost 5; bases outside the gene matches: 5. The CDR3 runs to 15 residues. Germline V gene data show CDR1 as SGDLS and CDR2 as YYNGEE. CDR3 residues: CASSVGLAGTETQYF. DNA for the CDR3: TGTGCCAGCAGCGTAGGGCTAGCGGGGACGGAGACCCAGTACTTC.

This chain links TRBV9 with TRBJ1-1; 7 positions match TRBD1. This CDR3 is built from 15 residues. Germline CDR1 reads SGDLS; CDR2 reads YYNGEE. V trimming: 0 bases; J trimming: 5 bases; junction bases outside the gene matches: 7. This CDR3 reads CASSVVAPGGTEAFF. In nucleotides, the CDR3 is TGTGCCAGCAGCGTAGTGGCCCCAGGGGGGACTGAAGCTTTCTTT.

The J gene is TRBJ2-1, the V gene TRBV9, with 10 positions matching TRBD1. The CDR3 has 16 amino acids. After removal of 4 bases from V and 8 bases from J, the junction contained 12 bases not matched to a gene. Germline V CDR1 and CDR2: SGDLS, YYNGEE. The CDR3 spells CASSPADRGVRDEQFF. The DNA for the CDR3 is TGTGCCAGCAGCCCGGCGGACAGGGGGGTAAGGGATGAGCAGTTCTTC.

This rearrangement joins TRBV28 to TRBJ1-1; perhaps TRBD1 as D (5 bases). The length of the CDR3 is 13 residues. V was shortened by 3 bases and J by 3 bases, with 8 bases between the two germline ends. Germline CDR1 MDHEN, CDR2 SYDVKM. Here the CDR3 reads CASSLGGDTEAFF. The CDR3 region has the DNA TGTGCCAGCAGTTTGGGGGGGGACACTGAAGCTTTCTTT.

The chain employs TRBV4-1 and TRBJ2-5; TRBD2 matches at 7 bases. The CDR3 contains 16 residues. Germline loops: CDR1 MGHRA, CDR2 YSYEKL. J gave up 5 bases and V 1 base, and 10 bases lay outside the gene matches. The CDR3 region has the DNA TGCGCCAGCAGCCAAGTCGGGGCGTGGGGGGGGGAGACCCAGTACTTC. Translating gives CASSQVGAWGGETQYF.

The CDR3 spells CASSSDRRSGNTIYF. CDR3 in DNA: TGTGCCAGCAGCTCAGACAGGCGCTCTGGAAACACCATATATTTT. This chain joins TRBV7-9 and TRBJ1-3; maybe TRBD1 (6 bases). Germline V gene lookup returns CDR1 SEHNR and CDR2 FQNEAQ (reference sequence). The CDR3 loop spans 15 amino acids. V was shortened by 4 bases and J by 0 bases, with 10 bases between the two germline ends.

CDR3 DNA sequence: TGTGCCAGTACTGTGAGCTCTGGAAACACCATATATTTT. Translating it yields CASTVSSGNTIYF. The chain uses TRBV19 and TRBJ1-3; no clear D gene. CDR1 and CDR2 from the germline V gene are LNHDA and SQIVND (reference sequence). This CDR3 spans 13 amino acids. V gave up 7 bases and J gave up 0 bases, with 7 bases separating them.

This rearrangement joins TRBV15 to TRBJ2-2; D not certain. CDR3 length equals 13 residues. Trimming cost V 1 base and J 3 bases, with 3 bases left between them. Germline V gene lookup returns CDR1 LNHNV and CDR2 YYDKDF (reference sequence). The CDR3 spells CATSRAYTGELFF. CDR3 bases: TGTGCCACCAGCAGAGCTTACACCGGGGAGCTGTTTTTT.

The rearrangement uses TRBV7-3 and TRBJ1-1; 7 positions agree with TRBD1. The V segment lost 5 bases and the J segment 2 bases; nucleotides outside the gene matches: 8. Germline CDR1 is SGHTA and CDR2 is FQGTGA. The CDR3 extends over 15 amino acids. The DNA for the CDR3 is TGTGCCAGCAGCCCGACGGGACAGACAAACACTGAAGCTTTCTTT. It encodes CASSPTGQTNTEAFF.

The chain carries TRBV19 and TRBJ2-7; 12 nucleotides match TRBD1. The trim removed 3 bases at V and 0 bases at J, leaving 0 bases unmatched. Germline assignment: CDR1 LNHDA and CDR2 SQIVND (reference sequence). The CDR3 loop spans 15 amino acids. CDR3 in DNA: TGTGCCAGTAGTATGGGACAGGGGGCCTCCTACGAGCAGTACTTC. This encodes CASSMGQGASYEQYF.